The rows below give T cell receptor beta chains drawn from one sample of a study of cytomegalovirus exposure and HLA in healthy donors. Assay: immunoSEQ multiplex PCR; the TCRdb copy retains only in-frame clones and omits some. The sample yields some 130,000 clones, nearly 85% seen once. Sequenced input: PBMCs. The receptors stem from a boy younger than 18 in good health and CMV-seronegative. Each CDR3 is given with its conserved first and last residue. Each record gives: CDR3 protein, V gene, J gene, clone size. Where a row states a size, it is once, few, many or the class of an expanded clone; other rows omit it.

CDR3 protein: CASSIRPGQEIAGANVLTF
V gene: TRBV5-1
J gene: TRBJ2-6
clone size: NA

CDR3 protein: CASSPTPTGSYEQYF
V gene: TRBV5-1
J gene: TRBJ2-7
clone size: NA

CDR3 protein: CASSPAGGGLTDTQYF
V gene: TRBV4-3
J gene: TRBJ2-3
clone size: once

CDR3 protein: CASILDRGQPQHF
V gene: TRBV6-6
J gene: TRBJ1-5
clone size: NA

CDR3 protein: CSVTFSFMNTEAFF
V gene: TRBV29-1
J gene: TRBJ1-1
clone size: NA

CDR3 protein: CASGETGLSTEAFF
V gene: TRBV6-1
J gene: TRBJ1-1
clone size: few

CDR3 protein: CASSQQGGTEAFF
V gene: TRBV27
J gene: TRBJ1-1
clone size: once

CDR3 protein: CASSFLETQYF
V gene: TRBV6-6
J gene: TRBJ2-5
clone size: NA

CDR3 protein: CASTETGRIGNTIYF
V gene: TRBV6-5
J gene: TRBJ1-3
clone size: NA

CDR3 protein: CASSLGAGGPLYEQYF
V gene: TRBV5-4
J gene: TRBJ2-7
clone size: NA

CDR3 protein: CASSRQGPAETQYF
V gene: TRBV6-7
J gene: TRBJ2-5
clone size: NA

CDR3 protein: CASSLRGSLNQPQHF
V gene: TRBV27
J gene: TRBJ1-5
clone size: NA

CDR3 protein: CASSHIGGGTEAFF
V gene: TRBV4-1
J gene: TRBJ1-1
clone size: NA

CDR3 protein: CASRQGLAVSEQYF
V gene: TRBV7-2
J gene: NA
clone size: NA

CDR3 protein: CASSFLGLNNEQFF
V gene: TRBV27
J gene: TRBJ2-1
clone size: NA

CDR3 protein: CASSFETPTNYGYTF
V gene: TRBV19
J gene: TRBJ1-2
clone size: once

CDR3 protein: CASSPPGSTDTQYF
V gene: TRBV27
J gene: TRBJ2-3
clone size: NA

CDR3 protein: CASSQGHTKETQYF
V gene: TRBV4-2
J gene: TRBJ2-5
clone size: once

CDR3 protein: CASSGGGRQEQFF
V gene: TRBV9
J gene: TRBJ2-1
clone size: NA

CDR3 protein: CASSQGRGNTGELFF
V gene: TRBV4-1
J gene: TRBJ2-2
clone size: NA

CDR3 protein: CATSPRQGAYEAFF
V gene: TRBV15
J gene: TRBJ1-1
clone size: NA

CDR3 protein: CASSNVLDTQYF
V gene: TRBV7-2
J gene: TRBJ2-3
clone size: NA

CDR3 protein: CASSPYGTGGPYNEQFF
V gene: TRBV19
J gene: TRBJ2-1
clone size: NA

CDR3 protein: CASRTTTGELFF
V gene: TRBV7-2
J gene: TRBJ2-2
clone size: NA

CDR3 protein: CASSLKRTGVNEQYF
V gene: TRBV7-8
J gene: TRBJ2-7
clone size: NA

CDR3 protein: CASSIDLSSGASTDTQYF
V gene: TRBV19
J gene: TRBJ2-3
clone size: NA

CDR3 protein: CASSLDRAAEKLFF
V gene: TRBV7-2
J gene: TRBJ1-4
clone size: NA

CDR3 protein: CASSLGPRGNTGELFF
V gene: TRBV7-2
J gene: TRBJ2-2
clone size: NA

CDR3 protein: CASSETSYEQYF
V gene: TRBV2
J gene: TRBJ2-7
clone size: NA

CDR3 protein: CATSREGTAGVLF
V gene: TRBV15
J gene: TRBJ2-1
clone size: NA

CDR3 protein: CASRSVPPLETSGRARGYEQYF
V gene: TRBV12-2
J gene: TRBJ2-7
clone size: NA

CDR3 protein: CASTPGAQRTEAFF
V gene: TRBV6-6
J gene: TRBJ1-1
clone size: few

CDR3 protein: CASSPVSGHTEAFF
V gene: TRBV7-9
J gene: TRBJ1-1
clone size: NA

CDR3 protein: CASSPRTGAQETQYF
V gene: TRBV18
J gene: TRBJ2-5
clone size: few

CDR3 protein: CASSFELRGYTF
V gene: TRBV5-4
J gene: TRBJ1-2
clone size: NA

CDR3 protein: CASSTDRANTEAFF
V gene: TRBV7-8
J gene: TRBJ1-1
clone size: NA

CDR3 protein: CASSARLAQTGELFF
V gene: TRBV2
J gene: TRBJ2-2
clone size: few

CDR3 protein: CASSLGQFNEQFF
V gene: TRBV7-9
J gene: TRBJ2-1
clone size: NA

CDR3 protein: CAISEVPGGAFF
V gene: TRBV10-3
J gene: TRBJ1-1
clone size: NA

CDR3 protein: CASSPLRGGHRYEQYF
V gene: TRBV14
J gene: TRBJ2-7
clone size: NA

CDR3 protein: CASSPVAGRGDEQYF
V gene: TRBV6-5
J gene: TRBJ2-7
clone size: NA